The present T cell receptor (beta chain) was sequenced within a study of cytomegalovirus exposure and HLA in healthy donors. After removal of 6 bases from V and 5 bases from J, the junction contained 6 bases not matched to a gene. This CDR3 is 12 amino acids long. In germline, CDR1 is SQVTM, CDR2 ANQGSEA. Researchers ran the PCR with 60 Vbeta and 13 Jbeta primers. Assay used: immunoSEQ multiplex PCR; TCRdb lists only in-frame clones, some missing. The data contain roughly 99,000 clones, around 74% of them seen just once; the ten biggest clones take up approximately 1.8%. This receptor was identified in a male donor in good health and CMV-seronegative. Sequenced material: PBMCs. V and J are TRBV29-1 and TRBJ1-2; 7 nucleotides align to TRBD1. CDR3: CSVEQGLYGYTF. The CDR3 DNA sequence: TGCAGCGTAGAACAGGGGTTGTATGGCTACACCTTC.